This T cell receptor beta chain was profiled in a study of cytomegalovirus exposure and HLA in healthy donors. Whole-study results and caveats: The CMV antigen specificity of three CMV-associated chains was confirmed through in vitro analysis. Cytomegalovirus status, reportedly, was diagnosed with high specificity and sensitivity by the classifier.

The CDR3 spans 13 residues. The V end lost 0 bases, the J end lost 6 bases, and 9 bases lay between the germline ends. Germline V lookup: CDR1 SGHDT, CDR2 YYEEEE. Profiling relied on immunoSEQ multiplex PCR, and the TCRdb table lists in-frame clones only, not all of them. Seen here are some 160,000 clones, 88% observed once, and the top ten hold 2.5% to 3%. In regard to this clone: No antigen is known for it.

The sequence was collected from a man between 18 and 29 years old in good health and CMV-seronegative. This sequence joins TRBV5-6 and TRBJ1-2; D perhaps matches TRBD1 (6 bases). The sample consisted of PBMCs. CDR3 amino acids: CASSLAAGDGYTF. CDR3 coding DNA: TGTGCCAGCAGCTTGGCGGCAGGGGATGGCTACACCTTC.